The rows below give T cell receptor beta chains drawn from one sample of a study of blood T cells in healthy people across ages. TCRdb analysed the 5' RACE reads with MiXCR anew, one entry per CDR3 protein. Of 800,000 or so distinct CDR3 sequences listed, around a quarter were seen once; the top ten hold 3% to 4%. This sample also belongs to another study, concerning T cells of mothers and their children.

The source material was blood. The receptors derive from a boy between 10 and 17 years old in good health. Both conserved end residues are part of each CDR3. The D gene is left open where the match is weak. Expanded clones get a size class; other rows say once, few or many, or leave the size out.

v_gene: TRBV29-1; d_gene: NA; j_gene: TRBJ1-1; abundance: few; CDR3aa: CSVEDRHGGDTEAFF; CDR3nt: TGCAGCGTTGAGGACAGACACGGAGGGGACACTGAAGCTTTCTTT
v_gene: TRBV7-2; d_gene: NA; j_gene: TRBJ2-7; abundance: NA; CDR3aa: CASSFEGTASYEQYF; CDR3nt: TGTGCCAGCAGCTTTGAGGGGACCGCCTCCTACGAGCAGTACTTC
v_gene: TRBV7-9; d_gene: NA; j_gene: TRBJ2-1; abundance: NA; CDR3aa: CASSLDRSWAEQFF; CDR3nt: TGTGCCAGCAGCTTAGACAGGTCTTGGGCTGAGCAGTTCTTC
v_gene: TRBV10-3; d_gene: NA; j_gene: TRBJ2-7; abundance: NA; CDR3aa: CAISGGQGSYEQYF; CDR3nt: TGTGCCATCAGTGGGGGACAAGGCTCCTACGAGCAGTACTTC
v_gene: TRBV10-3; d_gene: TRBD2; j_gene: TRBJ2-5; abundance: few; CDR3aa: CAISGSGRGGETQYF; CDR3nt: TGTGCCATCAGTGGTAGCGGGAGAGGCGGGGAGACCCAGTACTTC
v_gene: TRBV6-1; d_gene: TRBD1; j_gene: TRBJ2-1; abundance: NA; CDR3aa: CASSERPGTGPLNEQFF; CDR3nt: TGTGCCAGCAGTGAAAGGCCCGGGACAGGCCCTTTAAATGAGCAGTTCTTC
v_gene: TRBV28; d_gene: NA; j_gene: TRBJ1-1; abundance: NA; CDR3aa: CASSATNTEAFF; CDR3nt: TGTGCCAGCAGTGCCACGAACACTGAAGCTTTCTTT
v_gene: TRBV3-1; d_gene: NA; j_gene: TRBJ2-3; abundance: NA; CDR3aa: CASSQDTPISRGPEDTQYF; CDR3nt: TGTGCCAGCAGCCAAGATACCCCTATATCGCGGGGGCCGGAAGATACGCAGTATTTT
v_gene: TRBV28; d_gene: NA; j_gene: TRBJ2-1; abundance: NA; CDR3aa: CASSFLEGTYNEQFF; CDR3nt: TGTGCCAGCAGTTTTCTGGAGGGGACCTACAATGAGCAGTTCTTC
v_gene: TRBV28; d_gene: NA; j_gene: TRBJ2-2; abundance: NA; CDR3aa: CASSLFWGEKTSGELFF; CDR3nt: TGTGCCAGCAGTTTATTTTGGGGAGAAAAAACCTCCGGGGAGCTGTTTTTT
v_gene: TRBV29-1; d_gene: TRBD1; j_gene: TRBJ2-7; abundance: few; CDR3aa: CSVVGQGLQEQYF; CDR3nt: TGCAGCGTTGTGGGACAGGGGCTTCAGGAGCAGTACTTC
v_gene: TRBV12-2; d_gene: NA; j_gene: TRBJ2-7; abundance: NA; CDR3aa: CASRPSRGEPREQYF; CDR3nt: TGTGCAAGTCGCCCGAGCCGAGGAGAGCCCCGGGAGCAGTACTTC
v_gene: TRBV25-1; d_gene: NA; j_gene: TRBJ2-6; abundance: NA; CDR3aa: CASTGAGANVLTF; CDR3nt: TGTGCCAGCACAGGGGCTGGGGCCAACGTCCTGACTTTC
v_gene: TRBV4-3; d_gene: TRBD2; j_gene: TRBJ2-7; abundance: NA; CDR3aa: CASSQGPLAGGIYEQYF; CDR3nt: TGCGCCAGCAGCCAGGGACCACTAGCGGGGGGTATTTACGAGCAGTACTTC
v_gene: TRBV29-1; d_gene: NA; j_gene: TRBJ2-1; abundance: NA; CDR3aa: CSVGAAEQFF; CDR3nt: TGCAGCGTTGGAGCGGCTGAGCAGTTCTTC
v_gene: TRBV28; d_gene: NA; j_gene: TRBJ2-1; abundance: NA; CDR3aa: CASLGRELSEQFF; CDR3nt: TGTGCCAGCCTGGGGCGGGAATTGTCTGAGCAGTTCTTC
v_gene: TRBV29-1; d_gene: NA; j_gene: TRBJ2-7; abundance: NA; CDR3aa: CSVESDYEQYF; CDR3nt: TGCAGCGTAGAATCGGATTACGAGCAGTACTTC
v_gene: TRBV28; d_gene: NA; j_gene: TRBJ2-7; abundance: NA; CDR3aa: CASSPPYVYSYEQYF; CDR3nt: TGTGCCAGCAGTCCCCCGTACGTTTACTCCTACGAGCAGTACTTC
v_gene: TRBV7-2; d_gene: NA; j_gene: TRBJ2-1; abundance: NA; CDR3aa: CASRPLGYNEQFF; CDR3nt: TGTGCCAGCAGACCATTGGGGTACAATGAGCAGTTCTTC